Each of the 25 T cell receptor beta chains below was sequenced from the same sample in a study of shared clonotypes between healthy human individuals. Here immunoSEQ multiplex PCR was the method, and the copy in TCRdb shows in-frame clones only, minus some. Of under 1,100,000 clones in the sample, about 70% are singletons; the top ten hold 1.5%. The sequenced sample consisted of memory CD4+ T cells sorted from blood. Subset in this sample: CD45RA-negative fraction. These receptors came from a man aged 18 to 35 in good health.

The CDR3 coding sequence is TGCGCCAGCAGCCTCTCTCCGGCGGGCTCCTACAATGAGCAGTTCTTC. Amino acid sequence: CASSLSPAGSYNEQFF. J is TRBJ2-1 and V is TRBV5-1; maybe TRBD2 (5 bases). The V end was cut by 4 bases, the J end by 0 bases, with 14 bases between. The CDR3 covers 16 residues. CDR1 is SGHRS, CDR2 YFSETQ, per germline.

This clone has only a few counts. The chain employs TRBV10-3 and TRBJ1-1; tentative D call: TRBD1 (6 bases). V was cut by 8 bases and J by 1 base, with 11 bases left in between. The V gene's germline CDR1 is ENHRY and CDR2 SYGVKD. This CDR3 contains 13 residues. The DNA for the CDR3 is TGTGCCATCGGACGGGGGCAGAACACTGAAGCTTTCTTT. Translation gives CAIGRGQNTEAFF.

V and J are TRBV10-3 and TRBJ1-2, with D possibly TRBD1 on 5 matching bases. Trimming shortened V by 2 bases and J by 3 bases, and 7 bases separated the two germline ends. The CDR3 totals 13 residues. Germline CDR1 ENHRY, CDR2 SYGVKD. The CDR3 coding sequence is TGTGCCATCAGTGAGCAAGGGGACTATGGCTACACCTTC. This encodes CAISEQGDYGYTF.

A note on this clone: Other DNA sequences in the same sample also yield this CDR3. The chain couples TRBV6-1 to TRBJ1-5; D gene ambiguous. The CDR3 has 13 residues. V gave up 3 bases and J gave up 7 bases, with 10 bases separating them. Looked up from germline, CDR1 is MNHNS and CDR2 is SASEGT. Here the CDR3 reads CASSDSGYQPQHF. The CDR3 DNA sequence: TGTGCCAGCAGTGATTCTGGGTACCAGCCCCAGCATTTT.

The chain carries TRBV7-2 and TRBJ2-7, with D hard to call. The V end was cut by 0 bases, the J end by 4 bases, with 16 bases between. CDR1 is SGHTA and CDR2 is FQGNSA in the germline V gene. CDR3 length: 16 amino acids. CDR3: CASSLASGARFYEQYF. The CDR3, as DNA: TGTGCCAGCAGCTTAGCATCCGGCGCCCGCTTTTACGAGCAGTACTTC.

The chain is built from TRBV6-5 and TRBJ1-1; TRBD1 is a possible D gene (5 bases). Trimming took 6 bases from V and 4 from J, leaving 12 bases between them. The CDR3 is 13 residues long. Germline CDR1 reads MNHEY; CDR2 reads SVGAGI. For the CDR3, the DNA is TGTGCCAGCAGGTACCCAGGGAGCACTGAAGCTTTCTTT. Translating it yields CASRYPGSTEAFF.

This clone has just a few counts. V usage is TRBV2 and J usage is TRBJ2-1; D uncertain. This CDR3 has 12 residues. The germline V gene has CDR1 SNHLY and CDR2 FYNNEI. V was clipped by 6 bases and J by 7 bases, with 10 bases between them. The DNA for the CDR3 is TGTGCCAGCAGCCCTCAGTTGAATGAGCAGTTCTTC. Amino acids: CASSPQLNEQFF.

In its sample, this clone was seen a few times. This sequence joins TRBV20-1 and TRBJ1-1; D not certain. In germline, CDR1 is DFQATT, CDR2 SNEGSKA (reference sequence). The CDR3 runs to 10 residues. Trimming removed 6 bases from V and 4 bases from J, with 6 bases in between. CDR3: CSAAATEAFF. The CDR3 DNA sequence: TGCAGTGCCGCGGCCACTGAAGCTTTCTTT.

The rearrangement joins TRBV2 to TRBJ2-1; the D is unclear. V lost 6 bases and J 10 bases, leaving 10 bases between the germline ends. The CDR3 has 11 amino acids. Germline V CDR1 and CDR2: SNHLY, FYNNEI. This chain's CDR3 is CASRQDGEQFF. DNA of the CDR3: TGTGCCAGCAGACAAGACGGGGAGCAGTTCTTC. Complete variable domain (other parts from reference TRBV2 and TRBJ2-1): EPEVTQTPSHQVTQMGQEVILRCVPISNHLYFYWYRQILGQKVEFLVSFYNNEISEKSEIFDDQFSVERPDGSNFTLKIRSTKLEDSAMYFCASRQDGEQFFGPGTRLTVL.

The CDR3 sequence: CASSPSDRVVSYGYTF. The CDR3 DNA sequence: TGTGCCAGCAGTCCGTCGGACAGGGTCGTCTCCTATGGCTACACCTTC. The chain carries TRBV27 and TRBJ1-2, with 8 bases matching TRBD1. Germline V gene data show CDR1 as MNHEY and CDR2 as SMNVEV (reference sequence). The CDR3 loop spans 16 amino acids. The J segment lost 4 bases and the V segment lost 5 bases, leaving 12 bases of the junction unmatched.

This chain connects TRBV6-5 to TRBJ1-2; possible D gene TRBD1, 5 bases. The CDR3 length is 15 residues. The germline V and J ends were trimmed by 7 bases and 4 bases, with 19 bases remaining between them. Germline V lookup: CDR1 MNHEY, CDR2 SVGAGI. The CDR3 here is CASTTWDGRFYGYTF. The DNA for the CDR3 is TGTGCCAGCACCACATGGGACGGAAGATTCTATGGCTACACCTTC.

The J gene is TRBJ1-1, the V gene TRBV5-1, with unresolved D. Germline lookup yields CDR1 SGHRS and CDR2 YFSETQ. This CDR3 has 15 residues. Trimming stripped 0 bases from V and 2 bases from J, with 11 bases between. The CDR3 coding sequence is TGCGCCAGCAGCTTGGTGGCGACAAGAAACACTGAAGCTTTCTTT. Translating it yields CASSLVATRNTEAFF.

This sequence joins TRBV5-1 and TRBJ1-1, with D perhaps TRBD1 (5 bases). Germline loops: CDR1 SGHRS, CDR2 YFSETQ. V was trimmed by 3 bases and J by 1 base, leaving 13 bases between them. CDR3 length equals 15 residues. The CDR3 spells CASSSYATGNTEAFF. In DNA, the CDR3 is TGCGCCAGCAGCTCCTACGCTACAGGGAACACTGAAGCTTTCTTT. Using reference TRBV5-1 and TRBJ1-1 for the parts outside the CDR3, the full variable domain is KAGVTQTPRYLIKTRGQQVTLSCSPISGHRSVSWYQQTPGQGLQFLFEYFSETQRNKGNFPGRFSGRQFSNSRSEMNVSTLELGDSALYLCASSSYATGNTEAFFGQGTRLTVV.

A remark on this clone: Distinct nucleotide sequences in the sample also encode this CDR3. The chain uses TRBV19 and TRBJ1-2; D may be TRBD1 (5 bases). The ends were cut back, 5 bases at V and 2 bases at J, with 6 bases in the middle. CDR1 and CDR2 (germline): LNHDA, SQIVND (reference sequence). The CDR3 contains 12 residues. CDR3 amino acids: CASSPGNYGYTF. The CDR3 bases are TGTGCCAGTAGTCCAGGGAACTATGGCTACACCTTC.

The chain couples TRBV6-1 to TRBJ1-2; TRBD1 is a possible D gene (5 bases). This CDR3 spans 14 amino acids. Germline V CDR1 and CDR2: MNHNS, SASEGT. Trimming pared 5 bases from V and 6 bases from J, leaving 16 bases between. CDR3 sequence: CASSLGGVRDGYTF. CDR3 sequence (DNA): TGTGCCAGCAGTCTGGGGGGGGTAAGGGATGGCTACACCTTC.

This clone was recorded many times. The V and J genes are TRBV11-2 and TRBJ2-5, with D perhaps matching TRBD1 or TRBD2 (5 bases each). The CDR3 has 15 amino acids. V dropped 5 bases and J dropped 4 bases, with 17 bases sitting between them. CDR1 is SGHAT and CDR2 is FQNNGV in the germline V gene. The CDR3: CASSTHGARGETQYF. CDR3 sequence (DNA): TGTGCCAGCAGCACCCACGGGGCACGTGGAGAGACCCAGTACTTC.

The J gene is TRBJ2-2, the V gene TRBV4-3, with 7 nucleotides matching TRBD1. Looked up from germline, CDR1 is LGHNA and CDR2 is YSLEER. CDR3 size: 18 residues. Trimming at V came to 1 base and at J to 4 bases, leaving 12 bases not matched to a gene. The chain's CDR3 is CASSQALGQRLGTGELFF. In nucleotides, the CDR3 is TGCGCCAGCAGCCAAGCATTGGGACAGCGCTTAGGCACCGGGGAGCTGTTTTTT.

Note on this clone: The sample contains more than one DNA sequence encoding this CDR3. This chain uses TRBV7-9 with TRBJ2-3; no reliable D call. V was clipped by 1 base and J by 2 bases, with 7 bases between them. CDR3 length: 14 residues. The germline gives CDR1 SEHNR, CDR2 FQNEAQ (reference sequence). This CDR3 is CASSLGPSTDTQYF. CDR3 bases: TGTGCCAGCAGCTTAGGGCCTTCCACAGATACGCAGTATTTT.

The chain combines TRBV19 with TRBJ1-2; TRBD1 might be the D (5 bases). The CDR3 contains 16 residues. CDR1 is LNHDA and CDR2 is SQIVND in the germline V gene (reference sequence). Trimming pared 7 bases from V and 0 bases from J, leaving 18 bases between. The CDR3 DNA is TGTGCCAGTACCCCCCTCTACGGGACTTCTAACTATGGCTACACCTTC. Amino acids: CASTPLYGTSNYGYTF.

As for this clone: Other nucleotide sequences in the sample specify the same CDR3. The chain joins TRBV18 to TRBJ2-5; the D gene is possibly TRBD1 (5 bases). The germline V gene has CDR1 KGHSH and CDR2 LQKENI. The CDR3 totals 13 residues. V dropped 3 bases and J dropped 2 bases, with 7 bases sitting between them. Here the CDR3 reads CASSPGHQETQYF. The CDR3 DNA sequence: TGTGCCAGCTCACCTGGACATCAAGAGACCCAGTACTTC.

V gene TRBV18 combines with J gene TRBJ2-3; TRBD1 agrees at 7 bases. V shed 2 bases, J shed 7 bases, and the junction held 6 bases outside the gene matches. The CDR3 covers 14 residues. The germline V gene encodes CDR1 KGHSH and CDR2 LQKENI. The CDR3 coding sequence is TGTGCCAGCTCACCAACGAGGGGGCCCCATACGCAGTATTTT. This gives the protein CASSPTRGPHTQYF.

The V gene is TRBV21-1, the J gene TRBJ2-7; the tabulated D call, TRBD2, remains unverified against the DNA. TRBV21-1 is noted as a pseudogene. The length of the CDR3 is 15 residues. In DNA, the CDR3 is TGTGCCAGCAGCAAGTGGGGAAGAGGGCTCTACGAGCAGTACTTC. Encoded protein: CASSKWGRGLYEQYF.

DNA of the CDR3: TGTGCCAGCAGCTTAGAGGGTACGTTTGGCTACACCTTC. Translated, it gives CASSLEGTFGYTF. The V gene is TRBV7-9, the J gene TRBJ1-2; D is undetermined. The V gene lost 1 base and the J gene lost 7 bases, with 10 bases spanning the gap. The CDR3 extends over 13 amino acids. The germline V gene encodes CDR1 SEHNR and CDR2 FQNEAQ (reference sequence).

This chain connects TRBV5-1 to TRBJ2-2, with TRBD2 matching over 14 bases. The J segment lost 6 bases and the V segment lost 6 bases, leaving 4 bases of the junction unmatched. CDR3 length equals 15 residues. The germline gives CDR1 SGHRS, CDR2 YFSETQ. CDR3 protein: CASTPGLAGAGELFF. The CDR3 bases are TGCGCCAGCACTCCGGGACTAGCGGGAGCCGGGGAGCTGTTTTTT.

This chain links TRBV28 with TRBJ2-3; D call uncertain. V shed 10 bases and J shed 6 bases, with 17 bases lying between them. Germline lookup yields CDR1 MDHEN and CDR2 SYDVKM. CDR3 length equals 13 residues. The CDR3 sequence is CATDPRFDDTQYF. CDR3 DNA sequence: TGTGCCACCGACCCCCGATTTGATGATACGCAGTATTTT.